A single sample is the source of the 8 T cell receptor beta chains below, sequenced in a study of blood T cell repertoires in COVID-19. Clones were sequenced by immunoSEQ multiplex PCR, and TCRdb holds only the in-frame ones, with some missing. Here the sample spans roughly 250,000 clones, roughly 90% being singletons. The sample consisted of PBMCs or T cells enriched from blood (not recorded which). These receptors were collected from a woman aged 40 to 49 with acute COVID-19.

The rearrangement uses TRBV5-5 and TRBJ2-2; 8 bases line up with TRBD2. The CDR3 contains 15 residues. J was trimmed by 6 bases and V by 5 bases; bases with no gene match: 9. CDR1 and CDR2 (germline): SGHKS, YYEKEE (reference sequence). CDR3 nucleotide sequence: TGTGCCAGCAGGAAGCGGCGGGGGGAATCCGGGGAGCTGTTTTTT. This encodes CASRKRRGESGELFF.

The rearrangement links TRBV18 to TRBJ1-6; TRBD1 matches at 9 bases. This CDR3 spans 15 amino acids. J lost 10 bases, V lost 3 bases, and 7 bases had no gene match. CDR1 and CDR2 from the germline V gene are KGHSH and LQKENI. DNA for the CDR3: TGTGCCAGCTCACCTACGGGACAGGGAGGATCACCCCTCCACTTT. Its protein is CASSPTGQGGSPLHF. Looking up the rest from reference TRBV18 and TRBJ1-6 gives the full variable domain: NAGVMQNPRHLVRRRGQEARLRCSPMKGHSHVYWYRQLPEEGLKFMVYLQKENIIDESGMPKERFSAEFPKEGPSILRIQQVVRGDSAAYFCASSPTGQGGSPLHFGNGTRLTVT.

The chain links TRBV4-3 to TRBJ2-2, with D tentatively TRBD1 (6 bases). Germline values: CDR1 LGHNA, CDR2 YSLEER. Trimming removed 0 bases from V and 7 bases from J, with 15 bases in between. The CDR3 has 16 amino acids. The CDR3 sequence is CASSQERGLGVGELFF. DNA of the CDR3: TGCGCCAGCAGCCAAGAAAGGGGGTTAGGGGTCGGGGAGCTGTTTTTT.

This clone was observed a single time. The rearrangement links TRBV7-2 to TRBJ2-3; 13 nucleotides agree with TRBD2. The CDR3 covers 16 residues. Trimming took 5 bases from V and 5 from J; bases not matched to a gene: 7. Germline CDR1 is SGHTA and CDR2 is FQGNSA. CDR3 in DNA: TGTGCCAGCAGCCCAGGGACTAGCGGGATGATAGATACGCAGTATTTT. Amino acids: CASSPGTSGMIDTQYF.

The J gene is TRBJ2-1, the V gene TRBV28; D unresolved. V was pared by 6 bases and J by 4 bases, with 7 bases between. Germline CDR1 and CDR2: MDHEN and SYDVKM. The CDR3 runs to 12 residues. The CDR3 loop is CASSSLYNEQFF. In DNA, the CDR3 is TGTGCCAGCAGCTCCCTATACAATGAGCAGTTCTTC.

The rearrangement links TRBV6-2 or TRBV6-3 to TRBJ2-1, with 12 bases identical to TRBD2. V was pared by 0 bases and J by 4 bases, with 13 bases of the junction left unmatched. CDR1 is MNHEY and CDR2 is SVGEGT in the germline V gene. This CDR3 has 20 amino acids. In DNA, the CDR3 is TGTGCCAGCAGTTACTCGGCTAGCGGGGGGGCCGGATTAACTTACAATGAGCAGTTCTTC. Translated, it gives CASSYSASGGAGLTYNEQFF.

The chain employs TRBV30 and TRBJ2-7; perhaps TRBD2 as D (5 bases). The V gene lost 0 bases and the J gene lost 5 bases, with 8 bases spanning the gap. Germline V gene lookup returns CDR1 GTSNPN and CDR2 SVGIG (reference sequence). This CDR3 spans 12 amino acids. In nucleotides, the CDR3 is TGTGCCTGGAGTGTCGGGGTCCACGAGCAGTACTTC. Translated: CAWSVGVHEQYF.

The chain recombines TRBV10-2 with TRBJ1-2, with 7 bases fitting TRBD1. CDR1 WSHSY and CDR2 SAAADI come from the germline V gene. CDR3 length: 14 amino acids. Trimming at V came to 7 bases and at J to 6 bases, leaving 11 bases not matched to a gene. Here the CDR3 DNA reads TGCGCCAGCAAGGGGGCTGCCCTCGGAGATGGCTACACCTTC. Residues: CASKGAALGDGYTF.